These 3 T cell receptor beta chains share one sample of origin, sequenced in a study of T cells in Graves' hyperthyroidism and ophthalmopathy. There were TCR beta CDR3 regions amplified from RNA transcripts. First-round RT-PCR with HTBI primers amplified the TCR CDR3 region. TCRdb analysed the multiplex PCR reads with MiXCR anew, one entry per CDR3 protein. The repertoire includes around 270,000 distinct CDR3 sequences, around 20% of them detected once, and approximately 35% sits in the top ten. The sequencing input was blood. These receptors originate from a man aged 45 to 65 with Graves' ophthalmopathy.

This clonotype occurred many times. The chain joins TRBV28 to TRBJ1-2, with 7 bases aligning to TRBD1. The junction had 9 bases not matched to a gene; V was cut back by 7 bases and J by 7 bases. This CDR3 spans 13 amino acids. Germline V lookup: CDR1 MDHEN, CDR2 SYDVKM. CDR3 DNA sequence: TGTGCCAGCAAGTACAGGGGCCCGGGTGGCTACACCTTC. It encodes CASKYRGPGGYTF.

This clonotype was recorded a few times. The chain combines TRBV9 with TRBJ2-2; a weak D match, TRBD2 (6 bases). V was shortened by 0 bases and J by 6 bases, with 18 bases between the two germline ends. The CDR3 sequence is 17 residues long. Germline loops: CDR1 SGDLS, CDR2 YYNGEE. CDR3 DNA: TGTGCCAGCAGCGTAGATGGTGGGACTCCCCTTTCCGGGGAGCTGTTTTTT. This translates into CASSVDGGTPLSGELFF.

The rearrangement joins TRBV30 to TRBJ2-2; D is undetermined. Germline V CDR1 and CDR2: GTSNPN, SVGIG (reference sequence). CDR3 size: 13 residues. This CDR3 reads CSAARTNAGELFF. In DNA, the CDR3 is TGTTCCGCGGCCAGAACTAACGCCGGGGAGCTGTTTTTT.